The source of this T cell receptor beta chain is a study of control samples from healthy donors and cancer patients. Assay: immunoSEQ multiplex PCR; the TCRdb copy retains only in-frame clones and omits some. This repertoire shows about 150,000 clones, 90% to 95% found once; its top ten account for 5.8%. This CDR3 is built from 18 residues. Germline V gives CDR1 MRHNA, CDR2 SNTAGT. The V gene end was trimmed by 2 bases and the J gene end by 4 bases; junction bases not matched to a gene: 10. The TCR comes from a man between 18 and 29 years old in good health. The V and J genes are TRBV6-4 and TRBJ2-1; TRBD2 matches 11 bases. The sample was blood. CDR3 nucleotides: TGTGCCAGCAGTGACACTAATTTAGCGGGAGGGGTTTACAATGAGCAGTTCTTC. It translates to CASSDTNLAGGVYNEQFF.